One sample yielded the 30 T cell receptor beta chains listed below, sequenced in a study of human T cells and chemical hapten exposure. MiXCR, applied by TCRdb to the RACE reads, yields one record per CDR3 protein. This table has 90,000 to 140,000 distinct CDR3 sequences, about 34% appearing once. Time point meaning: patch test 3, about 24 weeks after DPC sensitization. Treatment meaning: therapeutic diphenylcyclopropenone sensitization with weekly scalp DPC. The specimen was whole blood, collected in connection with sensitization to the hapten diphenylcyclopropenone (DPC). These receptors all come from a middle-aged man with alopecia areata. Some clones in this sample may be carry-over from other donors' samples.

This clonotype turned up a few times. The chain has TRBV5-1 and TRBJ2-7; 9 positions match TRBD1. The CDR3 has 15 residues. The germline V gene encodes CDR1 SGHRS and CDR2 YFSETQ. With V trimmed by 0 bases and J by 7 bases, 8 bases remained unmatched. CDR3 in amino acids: CASSLGDRAVGEQYF. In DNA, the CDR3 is TGCGCCAGCAGCTTGGGGGACAGGGCTGTCGGGGAGCAGTACTTC. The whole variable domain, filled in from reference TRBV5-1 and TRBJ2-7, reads KAGVTQTPRYLIKTRGQQVTLSCSPISGHRSVSWYQQTPGQGLQFLFEYFSETQRNKGNFPGRFSGRQFSNSRSEMNVSTLELGDSALYLCASSLGDRAVGEQYFGPGTRLTVT.

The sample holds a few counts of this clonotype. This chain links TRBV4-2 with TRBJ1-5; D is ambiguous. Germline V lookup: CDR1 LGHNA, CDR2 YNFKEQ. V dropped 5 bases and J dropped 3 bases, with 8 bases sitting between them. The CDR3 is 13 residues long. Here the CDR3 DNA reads TGTGCCAGCAGCATTGGCTACAATCAGCCCCAGCATTTT. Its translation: CASSIGYNQPQHF.

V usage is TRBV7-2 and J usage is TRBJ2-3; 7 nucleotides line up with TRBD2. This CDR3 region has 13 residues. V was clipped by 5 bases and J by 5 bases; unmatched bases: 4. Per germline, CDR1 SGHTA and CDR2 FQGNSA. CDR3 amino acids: CASSRLAKDTQYF. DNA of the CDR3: TGTGCCAGCAGCCGACTAGCAAAAGATACGCAGTATTTT.

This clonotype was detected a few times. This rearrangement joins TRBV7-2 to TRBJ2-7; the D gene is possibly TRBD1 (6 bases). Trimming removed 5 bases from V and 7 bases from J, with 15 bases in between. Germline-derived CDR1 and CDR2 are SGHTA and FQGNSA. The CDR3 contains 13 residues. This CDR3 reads CASSPRTVNEQYF. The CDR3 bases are TGTGCCAGCAGCCCGAGGACAGTAAATGAGCAGTACTTC.

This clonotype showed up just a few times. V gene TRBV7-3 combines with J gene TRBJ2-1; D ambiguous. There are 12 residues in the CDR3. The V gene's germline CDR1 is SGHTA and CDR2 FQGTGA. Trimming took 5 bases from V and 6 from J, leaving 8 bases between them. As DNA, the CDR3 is TGTGCCAGCAGCCGGTCTAGCAATGAGCAGTTCTTC. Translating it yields CASSRSSNEQFF.

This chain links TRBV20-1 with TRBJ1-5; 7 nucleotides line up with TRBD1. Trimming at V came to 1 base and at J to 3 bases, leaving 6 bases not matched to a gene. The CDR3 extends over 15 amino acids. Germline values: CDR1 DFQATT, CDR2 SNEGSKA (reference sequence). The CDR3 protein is CSARVTGAINQPQHF. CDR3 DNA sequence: TGCAGTGCTAGAGTAACAGGGGCTATCAATCAGCCCCAGCATTTT.

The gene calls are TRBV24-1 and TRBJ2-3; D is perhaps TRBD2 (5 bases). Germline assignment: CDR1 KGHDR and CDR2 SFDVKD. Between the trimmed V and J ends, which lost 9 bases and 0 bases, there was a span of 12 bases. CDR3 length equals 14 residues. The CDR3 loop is CATGRGLSTDTQYF. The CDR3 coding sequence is TGTGCCACCGGACGCGGGCTTAGCACAGATACGCAGTATTTT.

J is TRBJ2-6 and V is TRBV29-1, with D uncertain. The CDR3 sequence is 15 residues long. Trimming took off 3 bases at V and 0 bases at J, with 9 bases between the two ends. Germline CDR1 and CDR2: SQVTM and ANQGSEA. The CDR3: CSVDATISGANVLTF. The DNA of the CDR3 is TGCAGCGTTGATGCCACCATCTCTGGGGCCAACGTCCTGACTTTC. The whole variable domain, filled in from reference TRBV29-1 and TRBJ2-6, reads SAVISQKPSRDICQRGTSLTIQCQVDSQVTMMFWYRQQPGQSLTLIATANQGSEATYESGFVIDKFPISRPNLTFSTLTVSNMSPEDSSIYLCSVDATISGANVLTFGAGSRLTVL.

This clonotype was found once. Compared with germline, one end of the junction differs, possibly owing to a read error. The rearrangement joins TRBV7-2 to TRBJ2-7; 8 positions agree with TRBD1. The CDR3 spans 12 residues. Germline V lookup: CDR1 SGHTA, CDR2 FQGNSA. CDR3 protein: CASSQDQGQVLF. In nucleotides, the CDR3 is TGTGCCAGCAGCCAAGACCAGGGACAGGTGCTTTTC.

The CDR3 here is CASSVEERGETQYF. CDR3 sequence (DNA): TGTGCCAGCAGCGTAGAGGAGAGGGGAGAGACCCAGTACTTC. V usage is TRBV9 and J usage is TRBJ2-5; TRBD1 or TRBD2 may be the D gene (5 bases each). This CDR3 has 14 amino acids. Trimming cost V 0 bases and J 4 bases, with 10 bases left between them. Germline V CDR1 and CDR2: SGDLS, YYNGEE.

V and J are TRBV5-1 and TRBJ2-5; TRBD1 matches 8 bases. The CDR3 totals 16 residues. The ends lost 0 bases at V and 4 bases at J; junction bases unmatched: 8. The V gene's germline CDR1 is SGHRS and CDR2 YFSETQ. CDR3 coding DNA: TGCGCCAGCAGCTTGGAGGACAGGGTCCTAACAGAGACCCAGTACTTC. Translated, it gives CASSLEDRVLTETQYF.

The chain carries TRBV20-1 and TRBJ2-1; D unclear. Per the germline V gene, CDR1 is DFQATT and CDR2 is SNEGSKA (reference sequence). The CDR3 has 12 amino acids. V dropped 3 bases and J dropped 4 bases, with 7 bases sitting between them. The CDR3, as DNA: TGCAGTGCTAGCCCCCAGTACAATGAGCAGTTCTTC. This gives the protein CSASPQYNEQFF.

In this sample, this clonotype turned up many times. CDR3 amino acids: CASSQVAGRTEAFF. Here the CDR3 DNA reads TGTGCCAGCAGCCAAGTAGCCGGGAGGACTGAAGCTTTCTTT. The chain recombines TRBV14 with TRBJ1-1; D remains unclear. The germline gives CDR1 SGHDN, CDR2 FVKESK. The CDR3 loop spans 14 amino acids. V lost 1 base to trimming and J lost 5 bases, with 11 bases between them.

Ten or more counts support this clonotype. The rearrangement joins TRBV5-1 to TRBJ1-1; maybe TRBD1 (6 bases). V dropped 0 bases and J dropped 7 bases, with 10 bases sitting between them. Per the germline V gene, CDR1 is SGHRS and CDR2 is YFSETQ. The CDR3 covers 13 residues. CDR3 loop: CASSLVGTSEAFF. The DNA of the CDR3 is TGCGCCAGCAGCTTGGTGGGGACAAGTGAAGCTTTCTTT.

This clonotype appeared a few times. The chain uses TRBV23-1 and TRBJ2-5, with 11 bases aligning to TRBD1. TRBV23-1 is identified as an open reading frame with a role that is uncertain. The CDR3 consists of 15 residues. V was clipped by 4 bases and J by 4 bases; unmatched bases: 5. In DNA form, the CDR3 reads TGCGCCAGCAGTCGACGGACAGGGGGCTCAGAGACCCAGTACTTC. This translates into CASSRRTGGSETQYF.

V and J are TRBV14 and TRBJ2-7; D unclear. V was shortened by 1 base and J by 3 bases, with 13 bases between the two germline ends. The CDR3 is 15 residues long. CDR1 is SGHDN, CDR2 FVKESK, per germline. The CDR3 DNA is TGTGCCAGCAGCCAAGCGCGCCGGTCTGGCTACGAGCAGTACGTC. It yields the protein CASSQARRSGYEQYV.

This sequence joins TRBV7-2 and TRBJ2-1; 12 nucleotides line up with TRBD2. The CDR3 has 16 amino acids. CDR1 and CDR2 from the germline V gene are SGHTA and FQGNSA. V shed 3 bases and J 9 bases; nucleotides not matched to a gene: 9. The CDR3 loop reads CASSFLSSGRASEQFF. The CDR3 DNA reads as TGTGCCAGCAGCTTCCTATCTAGCGGGAGGGCTTCTGAGCAGTTCTTC.

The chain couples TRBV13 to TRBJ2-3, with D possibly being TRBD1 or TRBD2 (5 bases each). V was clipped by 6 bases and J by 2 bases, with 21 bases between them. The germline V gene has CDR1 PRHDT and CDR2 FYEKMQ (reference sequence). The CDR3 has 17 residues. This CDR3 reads CASRSEGQLKFTDTQYF. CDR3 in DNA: TGTGCCAGCAGGTCAGAGGGGCAGCTTAAATTCACAGATACGCAGTATTTT.

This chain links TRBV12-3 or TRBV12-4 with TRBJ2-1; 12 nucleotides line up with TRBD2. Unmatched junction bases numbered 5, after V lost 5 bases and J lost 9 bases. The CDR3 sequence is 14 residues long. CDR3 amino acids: CASSQLAGGGEQFF. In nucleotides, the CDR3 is TGTGCCAGCAGTCAACTAGCGGGAGGAGGTGAGCAGTTCTTC.

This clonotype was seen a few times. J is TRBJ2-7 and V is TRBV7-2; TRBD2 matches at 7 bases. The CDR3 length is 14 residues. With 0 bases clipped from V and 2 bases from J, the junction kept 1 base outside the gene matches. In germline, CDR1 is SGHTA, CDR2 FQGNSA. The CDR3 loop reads CASSLAGGTYEQYV. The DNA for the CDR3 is TGTGCCAGCAGCTTAGCGGGAGGGACCTACGAGCAGTACGTC.

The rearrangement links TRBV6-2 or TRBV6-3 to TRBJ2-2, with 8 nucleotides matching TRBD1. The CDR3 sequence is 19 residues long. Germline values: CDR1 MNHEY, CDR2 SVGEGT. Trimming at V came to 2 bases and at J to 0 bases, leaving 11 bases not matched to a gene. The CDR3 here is CASSYVVGQASPNTGELFF. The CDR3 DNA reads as TGTGCCAGCAGTTACGTCGTGGGACAGGCCTCTCCGAACACCGGGGAGCTGTTTTTT.

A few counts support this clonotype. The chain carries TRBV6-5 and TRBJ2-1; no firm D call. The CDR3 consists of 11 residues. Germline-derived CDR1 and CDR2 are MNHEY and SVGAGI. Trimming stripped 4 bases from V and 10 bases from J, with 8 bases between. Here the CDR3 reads CASSSPQEQFF. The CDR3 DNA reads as TGTGCCAGCAGTTCCCCCCAGGAGCAGTTCTTC.

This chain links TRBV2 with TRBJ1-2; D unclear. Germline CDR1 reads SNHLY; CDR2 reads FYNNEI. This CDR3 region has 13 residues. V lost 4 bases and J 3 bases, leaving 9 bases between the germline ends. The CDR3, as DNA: TGTGCCAGCAGTGTCACTGGAGACTATGGCTACACCTTC. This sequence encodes CASSVTGDYGYTF. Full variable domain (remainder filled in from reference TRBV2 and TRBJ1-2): EPEVTQTPSHQVTQMGQEVILRCVPISNHLYFYWYRQILGQKVEFLVSFYNNEISEKSEIFDDQFSVERPDGSNFTLKIRSTKLEDSAMYFCASSVTGDYGYTFGSGTRLTVV.

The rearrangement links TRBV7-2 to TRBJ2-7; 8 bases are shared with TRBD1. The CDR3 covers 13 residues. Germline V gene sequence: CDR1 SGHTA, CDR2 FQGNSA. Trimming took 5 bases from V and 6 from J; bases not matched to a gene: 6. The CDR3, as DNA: TGTGCCAGCAGCACCACAACAGGGGGCGAGCAGTACGTC. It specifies CASSTTTGGEQYV.

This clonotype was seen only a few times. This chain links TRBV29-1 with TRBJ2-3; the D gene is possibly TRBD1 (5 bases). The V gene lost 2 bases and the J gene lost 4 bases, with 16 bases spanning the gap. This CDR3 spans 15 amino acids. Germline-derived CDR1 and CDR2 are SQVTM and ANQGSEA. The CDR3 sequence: CSVELRQHSPDTQYF. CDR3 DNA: TGCAGCGTTGAACTCCGACAGCACAGTCCAGATACGCAGTATTTT.

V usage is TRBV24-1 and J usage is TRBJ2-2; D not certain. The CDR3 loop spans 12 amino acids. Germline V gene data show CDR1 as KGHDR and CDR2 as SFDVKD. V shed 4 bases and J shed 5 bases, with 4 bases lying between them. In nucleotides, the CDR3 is TGTGCCACCAGTGACGGGACCGGGGAGCTGTTTTTT. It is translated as CATSDGTGELFF.

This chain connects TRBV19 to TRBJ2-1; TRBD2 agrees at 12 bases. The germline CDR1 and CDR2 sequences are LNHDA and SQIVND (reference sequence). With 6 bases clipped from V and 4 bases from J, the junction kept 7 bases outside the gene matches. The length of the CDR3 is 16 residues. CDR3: CASRPRGLAGYNEQFF. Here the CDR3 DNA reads TGTGCCAGTAGACCCCGCGGACTAGCGGGATACAATGAGCAGTTCTTC. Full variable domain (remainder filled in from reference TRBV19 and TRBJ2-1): DGGITQSPKYLFRKEGQNVTLSCEQNLNHDAMYWYRQDPGQGLRLIYYSQIVNDFQKGDIAEGYSVSREKKESFPLTVTSAQKNPTAFYLCASRPRGLAGYNEQFFGPGTRLTVL.

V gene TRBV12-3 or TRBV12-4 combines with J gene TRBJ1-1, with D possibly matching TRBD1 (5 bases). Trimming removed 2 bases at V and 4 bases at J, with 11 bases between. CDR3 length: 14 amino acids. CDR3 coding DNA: TGTGCCAGCAGTTTAACCGCGGACATCACTGAAGCTTTCTTT. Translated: CASSLTADITEAFF.

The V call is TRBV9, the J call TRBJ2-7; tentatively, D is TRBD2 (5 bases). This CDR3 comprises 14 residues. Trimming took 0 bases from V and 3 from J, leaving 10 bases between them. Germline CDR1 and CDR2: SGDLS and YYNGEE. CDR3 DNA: TGTGCCAGCAGCGTAGCGATAGGGAGCTACGAGCAGTACTTC. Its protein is CASSVAIGSYEQYF.

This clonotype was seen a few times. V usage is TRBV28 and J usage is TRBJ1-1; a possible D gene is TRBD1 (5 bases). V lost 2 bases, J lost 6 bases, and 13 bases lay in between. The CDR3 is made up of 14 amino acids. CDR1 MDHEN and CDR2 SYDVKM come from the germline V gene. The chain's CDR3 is CASSLQTREAEAFF. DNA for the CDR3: TGTGCCAGCAGTTTACAGACCAGGGAAGCTGAAGCTTTCTTT.